The source of this T cell receptor (beta chain) is a study of blood T cell repertoires in COVID-19. Study-wide context: The United States, Italy and Spain provided the acute and convalescent COVID-19 samples. T cells, B-cell-depleted T cells, or PBMCs supplied cDNA or gDNA.

Germline lookup yields CDR1 SGHRS and CDR2 YFSETQ. The CDR3 is 14 residues long. Trimming cost V 4 bases and J 3 bases; bases outside gene matches: 3. Per the original data handling: Amplification with reference gene primers provided the estimates of nucleated cell counts. The repertoire was sequenced with immunoSEQ multiplex PCR; TCRdb's copy has only in-frame clones and lacks some. The DNA gave D and trimming, while V, J and clone size come from that table. This table holds around 93,000 clones, roughly 87% found once. The specimen was peripheral blood. The chain couples TRBV5-1 to TRBJ2-7; 11 nucleotides match TRBD1. The receptor was derived from a man aged 80 or over with acute or convalescent COVID-19. CDR3 loop: CASSPGQGGYEQYF. CDR3 bases: TGCGCCAGCAGCCCGGGACAGGGGGGCTACGAGCAGTACTTC.